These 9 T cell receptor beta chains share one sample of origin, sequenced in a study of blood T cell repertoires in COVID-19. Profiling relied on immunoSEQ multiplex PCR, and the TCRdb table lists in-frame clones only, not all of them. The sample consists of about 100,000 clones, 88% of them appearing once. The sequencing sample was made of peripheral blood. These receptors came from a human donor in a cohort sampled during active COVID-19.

The CDR3 protein is CASSFTGIGEQFF. CDR3 bases: TGTGCCAGCAGTTTCACGGGGATCGGTGAGCAGTTCTTC. The J gene is TRBJ2-1, the V gene TRBV6-5; possibly TRBD2 for D (5 bases). Per the germline V gene, CDR1 is MNHEY and CDR2 is SVGAGI. The CDR3 extends over 13 amino acids. V was shortened by 4 bases and J by 9 bases, with 13 bases between the two germline ends.

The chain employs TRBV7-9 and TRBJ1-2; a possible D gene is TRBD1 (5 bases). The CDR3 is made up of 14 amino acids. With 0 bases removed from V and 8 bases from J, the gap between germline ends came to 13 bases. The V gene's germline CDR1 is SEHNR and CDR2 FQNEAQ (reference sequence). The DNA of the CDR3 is TGTGCCAGCAGCTTAGCGCGGGGGTGGCTAGGCTACACCTTC. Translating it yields CASSLARGWLGYTF.

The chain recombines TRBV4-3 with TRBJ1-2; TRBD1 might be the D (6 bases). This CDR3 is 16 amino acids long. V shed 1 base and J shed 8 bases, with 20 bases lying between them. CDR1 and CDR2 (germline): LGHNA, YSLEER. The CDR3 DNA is TGCGCCAGCAGCCAAGTGCCAGCGGTGCAGGGGAGCGGCTACACCTTC. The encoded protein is CASSQVPAVQGSGYTF.

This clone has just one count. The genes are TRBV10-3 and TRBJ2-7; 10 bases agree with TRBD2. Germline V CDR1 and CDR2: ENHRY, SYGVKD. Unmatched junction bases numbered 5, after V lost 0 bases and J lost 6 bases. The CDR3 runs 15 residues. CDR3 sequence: CAISESLAGEVEQYF. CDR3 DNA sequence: TGTGCCATCAGTGAGTCGCTAGCGGGAGAGGTCGAGCAGTACTTC.

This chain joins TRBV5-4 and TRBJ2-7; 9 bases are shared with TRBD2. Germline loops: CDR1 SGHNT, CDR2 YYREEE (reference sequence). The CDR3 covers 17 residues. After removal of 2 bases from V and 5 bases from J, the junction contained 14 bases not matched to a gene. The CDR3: CASSLSFLAGSDHEQYF. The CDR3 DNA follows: TGTGCCAGCAGCTTATCGTTCCTAGCGGGAAGCGATCACGAGCAGTACTTC.

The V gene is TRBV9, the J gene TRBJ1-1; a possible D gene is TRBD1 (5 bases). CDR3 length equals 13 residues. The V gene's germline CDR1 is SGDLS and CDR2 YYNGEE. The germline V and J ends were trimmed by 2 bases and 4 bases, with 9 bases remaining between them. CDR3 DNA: TGTGCCAGCAGCGTTAGAACAGGCACTGAAGCTTTCTTT. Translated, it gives CASSVRTGTEAFF.

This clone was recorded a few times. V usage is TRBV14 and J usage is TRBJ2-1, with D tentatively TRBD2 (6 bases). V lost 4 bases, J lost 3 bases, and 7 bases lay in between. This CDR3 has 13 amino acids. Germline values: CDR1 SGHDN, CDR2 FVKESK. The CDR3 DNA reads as TGTGCCAGCAGCCTTAGCGGCTACAATGAGCAGTTCTTC. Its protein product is CASSLSGYNEQFF.

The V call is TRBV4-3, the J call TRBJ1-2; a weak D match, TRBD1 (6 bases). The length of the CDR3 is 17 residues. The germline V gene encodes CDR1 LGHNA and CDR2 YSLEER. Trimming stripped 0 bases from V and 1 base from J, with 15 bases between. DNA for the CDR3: TGCGCCAGCAGCCAAGAAGGGGGGGACACCTATAACTATGGCTACACCTTC. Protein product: CASSQEGGDTYNYGYTF.

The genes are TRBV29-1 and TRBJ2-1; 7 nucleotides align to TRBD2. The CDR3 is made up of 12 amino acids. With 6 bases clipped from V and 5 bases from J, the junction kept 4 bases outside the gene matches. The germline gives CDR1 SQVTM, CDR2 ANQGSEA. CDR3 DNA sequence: TGCAGCGTGTTTCTAGCGGACAATGAGCAGTTCTTC. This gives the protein CSVFLADNEQFF.